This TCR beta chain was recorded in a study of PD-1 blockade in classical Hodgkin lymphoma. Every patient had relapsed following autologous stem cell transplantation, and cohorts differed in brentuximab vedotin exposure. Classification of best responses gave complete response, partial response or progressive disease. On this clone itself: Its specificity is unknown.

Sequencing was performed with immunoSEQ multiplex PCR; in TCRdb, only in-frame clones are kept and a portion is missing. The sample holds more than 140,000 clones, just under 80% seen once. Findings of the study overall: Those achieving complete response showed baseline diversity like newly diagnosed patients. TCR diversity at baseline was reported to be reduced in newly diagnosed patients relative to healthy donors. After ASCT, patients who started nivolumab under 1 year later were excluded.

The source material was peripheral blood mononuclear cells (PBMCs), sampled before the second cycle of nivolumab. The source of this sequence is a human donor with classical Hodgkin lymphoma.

CDR3 region: CASSIEGASNQPQHF. Written as DNA, the CDR3 is TGTGCCAGTAGTATTGAGGGGGCTAGCAATCAGCCCCAGCATTTT. The V call is TRBV19, the J call TRBJ1-5; 7 nucleotides align to TRBD1. This CDR3 is built from 15 residues. V trimming: 3 bases; J trimming: 0 bases; junction bases outside the gene matches: 2. From germline, CDR1 is LNHDA and CDR2 SQIVND (reference sequence).